This T cell receptor (beta chain) emerged from a study of T cells in Graves' hyperthyroidism and ophthalmopathy. The study, taken as a whole, reports: Median prediction lead before ophthalmopathy onset was about 6.5 months with the model.

The source of the PBMCs was less than 12 ml of fresh peripheral blood. For this clonotype: Its target is not known.

The CDR3 regions of TCR beta were amplified from RNA transcripts. TCR CDR3 regions were first amplified by RT-PCR with HTBI primers. From the multiplex PCR reads, TCRdb called clonotypes with MiXCR, one entry per CDR3 protein. The sample yields approximately 610,000 distinct CDR3 sequences, 16% seen once. V was cut by 7 bases and J by 1 base, with 14 bases left in between. Germline loops: CDR1 LNHDA, CDR2 SQIVND (reference sequence). There are 14 residues in the CDR3. The chain recombines TRBV19 with TRBJ2-7, with a tentative D call TRBD1 (6 bases). The sample comprised blood. The TCR sequence derives from a young woman with Graves' hyperthyroidism. In DNA, the CDR3 is TGTGCCAGTACCCCCGGGACAAAGTCCTACGAGCAGTACTTC. This sequence encodes CASTPGTKSYEQYF.